The rows below give T cell receptor beta chains drawn from one sample of a study of TIL therapy for anti-PD-1-resistant metastatic lung cancer. Only in-frame clones appear in the TCRdb table, and some are missing; sequencing was by immunoSEQ multiplex PCR. The sample includes tens of thousands of clones, roughly 85% of them seen just once. Sequencing used blood, obtained at baseline. These receptors originate from a man in his 70s with non-small cell lung cancer. CDR3s include the opening cysteine and the closing phenylalanine or tryptophan. The order of the fields is J gene, D gene, V gene, clone size, CDR3 DNA, CDR3 protein. D genes are given only for firm matches. Clone sizes are given selectively: once, few, many, or a class where the clone is expanded.

J gene: TRBJ2-7
D gene: TRBD2
V gene: TRBV7-9
clone size: -
CDR3 DNA: TGTGCCAGCACCCCCAGGACTAGCGGAGCCTACGAGCAGTACTTC
CDR3 protein: CASTPRTSGAYEQYF

J gene: TRBJ1-1
D gene: -
V gene: TRBV29-1
clone size: -
CDR3 DNA: TGCAGCGTTGCAAAGACAGCTATGAACACTGAAGCTTTCTTT
CDR3 protein: CSVAKTAMNTEAFF

J gene: TRBJ1-5
D gene: TRBD1
V gene: TRBV25-1
clone size: -
CDR3 DNA: TGTGCCAGCAGTGATAGCAGGGGGAGTAATCAGCCCCAGCATTTT
CDR3 protein: CASSDSRGSNQPQHF

J gene: TRBJ1-4
D gene: -
V gene: TRBV6-1
clone size: -
CDR3 DNA: TGTGCCAGCAGTGCACAGGGTACACTACTTGAAAAACTGTTTTTT
CDR3 protein: CASSAQGTLLEKLFF

J gene: TRBJ2-3
D gene: TRBD2
V gene: TRBV9
clone size: once
CDR3 DNA: TGTGCCAGCAGCCCTCGGAAATCCGGGGACTACGGTGATACGCAGTATTTT
CDR3 protein: CASSPRKSGDYGDTQYF

J gene: TRBJ2-7
D gene: TRBD2
V gene: TRBV6-4
clone size: -
CDR3 DNA: TGTGCCAGCAGTGACATAGGCGGGAGCATTCGCGAGCAGTACTTC
CDR3 protein: CASSDIGGSIREQYF

J gene: TRBJ1-4
D gene: -
V gene: TRBV5-1
clone size: -
CDR3 DNA: TGCGCCAGCAGTAGGGGAACCCTGGGGGAAAAACTGTTTTTT
CDR3 protein: CASSRGTLGEKLFF

J gene: TRBJ2-1
D gene: -
V gene: TRBV7-6
clone size: -
CDR3 DNA: TGTGCCAGCAGCTTTAGCCCCTACAATGAGCAGTTCTTC
CDR3 protein: CASSFSPYNEQFF

J gene: TRBJ1-5
D gene: TRBD1
V gene: TRBV28
clone size: -
CDR3 DNA: TGTGCCAGCAGTTCCCACGGGACAGGGGGCGATCAGCCCCAGCATTTT
CDR3 protein: CASSSHGTGGDQPQHF

J gene: TRBJ1-1
D gene: -
V gene: TRBV18
clone size: -
CDR3 DNA: TGTGCCAGCTCATTAGCGACTAACACTGAAGCTTTCTTT
CDR3 protein: CASSLATNTEAFF